These 21 T cell receptor beta chains were all obtained from the same sample, sequenced in a study of regulatory T cells in long-lasting Graves disease (dated by TCRdb to about 2021). The time point tag for this specimen amounts to: newly diagnosed GD, antithyroid drugs for less than 3 months. For both TCR sequencing and RNA sequencing, RNA was extracted from PBMCs in TRIzol. Receptor amplification or capture employed multiplex PCR. Instrument on record: Illumina HiSeq 4000. CDR3 regions were amplified by Arm-PCR with iRepertoire HTBI primers to construct TCR beta libraries. TCRdb trimmed the raw reads at Q25, called clones with MiXCR and kept productive beta chains. Identical CDR3 proteins give one entry, which carries the most common genes and DNA. This sample is represented by about 220,000 distinct CDR3 sequences; approximately 18% of them were singletons. The ten largest clones take up approximately 12% of the sample.

The same sample was also used in a study of T cells in Graves' hyperthyroidism and ophthalmopathy.

The sample here was peripheral blood mononuclear cells (PBMCs), taken at new diagnosis, from a patient treated with antithyroid drugs. The receptor set was obtained from a woman between 25 and 40 years old with Graves disease. Donor details come from another sample of the same person, matched by shared clones.

This clonotype was counted at least ten times. A much larger clonotype is one base distant, so this may be a read error. J is TRBJ1-1 and V is TRBV2; D remains unclear. The length of the CDR3 is 14 residues. Germline loops: CDR1 SNHLY, CDR2 FYNNEI. For the CDR3, the DNA is TGTGCCAGCGGTGAGGTCCGAGGGAACACTGAAGCTTTCTTT. Protein product: CASGEVRGNTEAFF.

The CDR3 protein is CASSSSGEGATEAFF. The DNA for the CDR3 is TGTGCCAGCAGCTCCTCAGGGGAAGGCGCCACTGAAGCTTTCTTT. The rearrangement joins TRBV5-6 to TRBJ1-1, with a possible D match to TRBD1 (6 bases). The germline V gene has CDR1 SGHDT and CDR2 YYEEEE. V lost 3 bases to trimming and J lost 4 bases, with 16 bases between them. The CDR3 consists of 15 residues.

CDR3 loop: CAWRAGQGFAEKLFF. The CDR3 DNA reads TGTGCCTGGAGGGCCGGGCAGGGGTTTGCTGAAAAACTGTTTTTT. The gene calls are TRBV30 and TRBJ1-4, with a tentative D call TRBD1 (6 bases). Trimming removed 3 bases from V and 7 bases from J, with 18 bases in between. This CDR3 region has 15 residues. Germline V gene data show CDR1 as GTSNPN and CDR2 as SVGIG (reference sequence). The variable domain in full, with the rest retrieved from reference TRBV30 and TRBJ1-4, is SQTIHQWPATLVQPVGSPLSLECTVEGTSNPNLYWYRQAAGRGLQLLFYSVGIGQISSEVPQNLSASRPQDRQFILSSKKLLLSDSGFYLCAWRAGQGFAEKLFFGSGTQLSVL.

V is TRBV20-1 and J is TRBJ2-1, with no clear D. Germline lookup yields CDR1 DFQATT and CDR2 SNEGSKA (reference sequence). This CDR3 has 14 residues. V was trimmed by 5 bases and J by 2 bases, leaving 13 bases between them. CDR3 region: CSAPKEMTYNEQFF. CDR3 nucleotides: TGCAGTGCTCCGAAGGAGATGACCTACAATGAGCAGTTCTTC.

In this sample, this clonotype turned up once. The rearrangement joins TRBV12-3 or TRBV12-4 to TRBJ2-1; D is possibly TRBD1 (5 bases). V shed 1 base and J shed 1 base, with 5 bases lying between them. This CDR3 region has 14 residues. The CDR3 DNA reads TGTGCCAGCAGTTTAGAGGGGTCCTACAATGAGCAGTTCTTC. The encoded protein is CASSLEGSYNEQFF.

This clonotype was seen ten or more times. J is TRBJ2-2 and V is TRBV4-1; 10 nucleotides match TRBD2. This CDR3 spans 18 amino acids. V was pared by 1 base and J by 3 bases, with 8 bases of the junction left unmatched. Germline CDR1 MGHRA, CDR2 YSYEKL. For the CDR3, the DNA is TGCGCCAGCAGCCAAGCAGGGAGCGGGAGGGGGTACACCGGGGAGCTGTTTTTT. Protein product: CASSQAGSGRGYTGELFF.

Only a few counts were recorded for this clonotype. The chain uses TRBV12-5 and TRBJ2-7; D remains unclear. The CDR3 runs 15 residues. V was pared by 1 base and J by 1 base, with 11 bases between. Germline assignment: CDR1 LGHNT and CDR2 FRNRAP. The CDR3 bases are TGTGCTAGTGGTTTGGAGGCAGGAATTTCCTACGAGCAGTACTTC. Protein: CASGLEAGISYEQYF.

The chain recombines TRBV12-3 or TRBV12-4 with TRBJ2-1; 12 bases agree with TRBD2. V lost 5 bases, J lost 9 bases, and 11 bases stayed unmatched. CDR3 size: 16 residues. The CDR3 protein is CASSPGLAGPSGEQFF. In DNA form, the CDR3 reads TGTGCCAGCAGTCCCGGACTAGCGGGACCGAGCGGTGAGCAGTTCTTC.

This clonotype was detected ten times or more. At one boundary the junction diverges from the germline segment, which might be a read error. The chain links TRBV30 to TRBJ1-1; TRBD1 is a possible D gene (6 bases). Germline V gene sequence: CDR1 GTSNPN, CDR2 SVGIG (reference sequence). This CDR3 has 15 amino acids. The CDR3 loop is CAWSKGVAGEPGPDF. In DNA, the CDR3 is TGTGCCTGGAGTAAGGGCGTGGCAGGGGAGCCCGGCCCGGACTTT.

This chain joins TRBV12-3 or TRBV12-4 and TRBJ1-6; perhaps TRBD1 as D (6 bases). The CDR3 has 13 residues. V was pared by 4 bases and J by 7 bases, with 8 bases between. The CDR3 DNA reads as TGTGCCAGCAGTTGGGGGGGCAATTCACCCCTCCACTTT. The encoded protein is CASSWGGNSPLHF.

The chain joins TRBV7-9 to TRBJ2-3, with 8 bases that match TRBD2. V lost 3 bases and J lost 4; bases outside the gene matches: 9. This CDR3 has 16 amino acids. From germline, CDR1 is SEHNR and CDR2 FQNEAQ (reference sequence). The CDR3 coding sequence is TGTGCCAGCAGCTTTTATTCGGGAGGGCCATCAGATACGCAGTATTTT. This translates into CASSFYSGGPSDTQYF.

This clonotype appeared a few times. This may be a read error: a much more frequent sequence differs by one nucleotide. The chain joins TRBV3-1 to TRBJ1-5; 11 nucleotides match TRBD1. Germline-derived CDR1 and CDR2 are LGHDT and YNNKEL (reference sequence). This CDR3 region has 14 residues. The chain's CDR3 is CAGSQGTGGQPQHF. The CDR3 DNA sequence: TGTGCCGGCAGCCAAGGGACAGGGGGTCAGCCCCAGCATTTT.

This clonotype was picked up many times. This sequence joins TRBV12-3 or TRBV12-4 and TRBJ2-1, with 13 bases matching TRBD2. Losses at the gene ends were 6 bases for V and 2 bases for J; bases not matched to a gene: 10. The CDR3 runs to 18 residues. The CDR3 nucleotides are TGTGCCAGCAGAGCCGGGACTAGCGGGATTCCGGCCTACAATGAGCAGTTCTTC. Protein sequence: CASRAGTSGIPAYNEQFF.

This clonotype was counted many times. The chain is built from TRBV11-2 and TRBJ2-7; D perhaps matches TRBD1 (6 bases). Germline CDR1 and CDR2: SGHAT and FQNNGV. V lost 3 bases and J lost 2, with 8 bases in between. This CDR3 has 13 amino acids. The CDR3: CASSFGTPYEQYF. In DNA, the CDR3 is TGTGCCAGCAGCTTCGGGACACCCTACGAGCAGTACTTC.

The rearrangement links TRBV29-1 to TRBJ1-3; D is ambiguous. The CDR3 contains 14 residues. V was shortened by 0 bases and J by 2 bases, with 8 bases between the two germline ends. Germline assignment: CDR1 SQVTM and CDR2 ANQGSEA. CDR3: CSVEDLTPGNTIYF. Here the CDR3 DNA reads TGCAGCGTTGAAGATTTGACCCCTGGAAACACCATATATTTT. Full variable domain (rest looked up from reference TRBV29-1 and TRBJ1-3): SAVISQKPSRDICQRGTSLTIQCQVDSQVTMMFWYRQQPGQSLTLIATANQGSEATYESGFVIDKFPISRPNLTFSTLTVSNMSPEDSSIYLCSVEDLTPGNTIYFGEGSWLTVV.

This clonotype was detected ten times or more. This rearrangement joins TRBV11-2 to TRBJ2-3, with 7 positions matching TRBD1. The CDR3 runs to 16 residues. Per the germline V gene, CDR1 is SGHAT and CDR2 is FQNNGV. With V trimmed by 5 bases and J by 4 bases, 12 bases remained unmatched. In DNA form, the CDR3 reads TGTGCCAGCAGCACGCTCCGGGACAGATCCCCAGATACGCAGTATTTT. Encoded protein: CASSTLRDRSPDTQYF.

In this sample, this clonotype turned up many times. The rearrangement uses TRBV24-1 and TRBJ2-1; 9 nucleotides agree with TRBD1. The germline gives CDR1 KGHDR, CDR2 SFDVKD. V shed 5 bases, J shed 8 bases, and the junction held 9 bases outside the gene matches. This CDR3 spans 15 amino acids. Written as DNA, the CDR3 is TGTGCCACCAGTGCCCCGGGACAGGGCAACGATGAGCAGTTCTTC. It translates to CATSAPGQGNDEQFF.

This clonotype was recorded many times. The rearrangement links TRBV27 to TRBJ2-1; 12 positions agree with TRBD2. Germline V CDR1 and CDR2: MNHEY, SMNVEV (reference sequence). The CDR3 spans 14 residues. J lost 10 bases, V lost 4 bases, and 5 bases had no gene match. The CDR3 bases are TGTGCCAGCAGTTACGGACTAGCGGGACTAGAGCAGTTCTTC. It is translated as CASSYGLAGLEQFF.

This clonotype was detected ten times or more. This sequence joins TRBV2 and TRBJ2-5, with 11 bases identical to TRBD1. The CDR3 contains 16 residues. V was clipped by 0 bases and J by 4 bases; unmatched bases: 4. Germline V gives CDR1 SNHLY, CDR2 FYNNEI. The CDR3 nucleotides are TGTGCCAGCAGTGAAGCGCTTGGGACAGGGGGAGAGACCCAGTACTTC. Protein: CASSEALGTGGETQYF.

Many counts were recorded for this clonotype. The CDR3 region has the DNA TGTGCCAGCAGTTTAAACCGGGACGCGCAGTATTTT. As protein: CASSLNRDAQYF. V is TRBV28 and J is TRBJ2-3; the D call may be TRBD1 or TRBD2 (5 bases each). CDR3 length equals 12 residues. The V end was cut by 2 bases, the J end by 10 bases, with 10 bases between. Per the germline V gene, CDR1 is MDHEN and CDR2 is SYDVKM.

The V gene is TRBV3-1, the J gene TRBJ1-3, with 7 bases aligning to TRBD1. From germline, CDR1 is LGHDT and CDR2 YNNKEL (reference sequence). With V trimmed by 0 bases and J by 0 bases, 8 bases remained unmatched. The CDR3 spans 18 residues. For the CDR3, the DNA is TGTGCCAGCAGCCAAGATAGCCTACAGGGGTACTCTGGAAACACCATATATTTT. Translation gives CASSQDSLQGYSGNTIYF.